This TCR beta chain originates from a study of T cell responses to AZD1222 COVID-19 vaccine (dated by TCRdb to about 2021). Notes on the research overall: AZD1222 recipients given second doses at about 4 weeks or at about 12 weeks were pooled, since spike-specific TCR depth and breadth were not found to differ between the two schedules. TCR sequencing was performed for 230 to 250 trial participants, of whom 200 to 210 were given two doses of AZD1222 and some 26 were given two doses of MenACWY control vaccine. Trial participants were enrolled into age subgroups of 18-55, 56-69 and 70-plus years, which contained approximately 150, 30 and 60 TCR-sequenced participants, respectively.

Sample time point, as interpreted from the label and publication: baseline before first vaccination. The vaccinee samples were drawn from two UK trials, COV001 and COV002, one of which was a single-blind randomized controlled phase 2/3 trial testing AZD1222 (ChAdOx1 nCoV-19) in healthy adults. Trial participant PBMC samples were collected at day 0 and day 28 after the second dose for TCRbeta chain sequencing. As for this clone: The antigen it recognizes is unknown. No per-base quality is available; no much larger clone lies one base away.

Via the germline V gene, CDR1 is MDHEN and CDR2 SYDVKM. Here V drops 6 bases and J drops 7 bases, and the junction holds 15 bases not matched to any gene. Reading from cysteine to phenylalanine, the CDR3 counts 17 amino acids. Only CDR3 DNA is held: 51 bases, read in frame from base 1. The paper as a whole reports these results and caveats: A significant rise in spike-specific TCR breadth and depth was observed after two AZD1222 doses relative to day 0 and relative to MenACWY recipients. No day 14 peak-response samples were available, so repertoires were characterized only after the peak T cell response. Reportedly, almost half of the unique spike-specific TCRs recognized epitopes lying outside the regions that are mutated in the B.1.351 and B.1.1.7 variants. The 56-69-year group was small, and its depth increase did not reach significance, likely because of low power. Conclusions about previously exposed vaccinees are limited because only a handful of AZD1222 recipients were SARS-CoV-2 seropositive at baseline. Participants were mostly white British and included more females than males, and it was suggested by the authors that clonal diversity may have been underestimated. CD4 TCRs associated with the vaccine covered the entire spike protein, and the dominant responses were in regions 160-218 and 743-854.

The CDR3 regions of human TCRbeta chains were analyzed by immunosequencing. On the authors' methods: Repertoire TCRs were checked for matches against a reference library of SARS-CoV-2-specific TCRs that had been generated using the MIRA antigen-specificity platform. Breadth was defined as the fraction of unique TCRs that were SARS-CoV-2-associated. Depth was defined as the fraction of total T cells that were SARS-CoV-2-associated. Using the MIRA data, each spike-specific TCR was assigned both to the spike region to which the TCR was reactive and to a CD4 or CD8 class. Log10-transformed breadth and depth values were compared by one-way ANOVA with Sidak's multiple comparisons tests. TCRdb stores this immuneACCESS table with in-frame sequences only. Part of the clones is absent; in the studies checked, under half of the shortfall reflects unresolved V genes, and no reason is known for the rest. The DNA was the basis for D and trimming; V, J and clone size are from that table. This sample holds roughly 130,000 clones; 88% were observed only once. Of the sample, 7.6% is held by the ten largest clones.

This chain joins TRBV28 to TRBJ2-5, and 12 bases in between align with TRBD1. The specimen was peripheral blood, collected on day 0 of AZD1222 vaccination. The origin of this receptor is an adult in good health. The encoded CDR3 is CASRASPGQGAEGTQYF. The nucleotide sequence is given as TGTGCCAGCAGAGCATCGCCGGGACAGGGGGCAGAGGGGACCCAGTACTTC.